This TCR beta chain was found in a study of long-term antiretroviral therapy in people with HIV. About the study: It was about a decade after the earliest samples that the 2015 immediate-ART recommendation appeared.

The samples, holding about 0.95-10 million cryopreserved PBMC, were thawed before DNA extraction was carried out. Regarding the study as a whole: Compared with controls, HIV repertoires showed narrower CDR3 length ranges. Pre-ART clonal expansion yielded clones that dominated the repertoire at all time points.

A v3.0 immunoSEQ assay was performed at survey level. The protocol was immunoSEQ multiplex PCR, while the TCRdb copy is restricted to in-frame clones and leaves out a portion. The data show 20,000 to 25,000 clones, approximately 86% seen once. About this clone itself: Its specificity is unknown.

There are 13 residues in the CDR3. V lost 5 bases and J lost 1, with 9 bases in between. Germline V gene data show CDR1 as MNHNS and CDR2 as SASEGT. V and J are TRBV6-1 and TRBJ2-7, with D perhaps TRBD2 (6 bases). This receptor was identified in a man aged 35 to 55 with HIV. The sequencing here drew on unsorted PBMCs, taken 2.4 to 2.5 years after starting antiretroviral therapy. CDR3 DNA: TGTGCCAGCAGTCACCGGGAGTCCTACGAGCAGTACTTC. Amino acid sequence: CASSHRESYEQYF.